This T cell receptor beta chain came from a study of early T cells in non-severe SARS-CoV-2 infection. On the study more broadly: Unsorted whole blood bulk RNA was sequenced, with unpaired chains.

This clonotype has only one observation. A read error is possible here, since a much larger clone lies one base away. From germline, CDR1 is PRHDT and CDR2 FYEKMQ (reference sequence). This CDR3 has 17 residues. TCRdb processed the 5' RACE reads anew with MiXCR; each CDR3 protein has one entry. This table has about 42,000 distinct CDR3 sequences, approximately 7.1% appearing once. This sequence originates from an adult who was a healthcare worker with PCR-confirmed SARS-CoV-2 infection or an uninfected control (not recorded which). The genes are TRBV13 and TRBJ2-3, with 10 bases aligning to TRBD1. Sequenced input: whole blood. The CDR3 sequence: CVSSSTTGTGVPDTQYF. CDR3 DNA sequence: TGTGTCAGCAGCTCCACAACCGGGACAGGGGTCCCAGATACGCAGTATTTT.